Shown below are 7 T cell receptor beta chains from a single sample sequenced in a study of blood T cell repertoires in COVID-19. Sequenced by immunoSEQ multiplex PCR; TCRdb stores in-frame clones only, minus some. Among hundreds of thousands of clones listed, roughly 88% were seen once. Source material: peripheral blood. The source is a woman younger than 45 with COVID-19, enrolled during active disease.

This rearrangement joins TRBV2 to TRBJ2-1; TRBD2 aligns across 8 bases. The length of the CDR3 is 16 residues. Per germline, CDR1 SNHLY and CDR2 FYNNEI. J gave up 9 bases and V 4 bases, and 14 bases lay outside the gene matches. CDR3 sequence reads: CASSVASVGTRGEQFF. CDR3 sequence (DNA): TGTGCCAGCAGTGTGGCTTCGGTGGGGACTAGAGGTGAGCAGTTCTTC.

This clone was found a few times. The chain has TRBV5-5 and TRBJ2-2, with D tentatively TRBD2 (5 bases). V was pared by 2 bases and J by 6 bases, with 8 bases between. The CDR3 is 13 amino acids. Germline-derived CDR1 and CDR2 are SGHKS and YYEKEE (reference sequence). In DNA form, the CDR3 reads TGTGCCAGCAGCTTAAACGGGGCCGGGGAGCTGTTTTTT. Its protein is CASSLNGAGELFF.

V usage is TRBV28 and J usage is TRBJ2-3, with TRBD2 matching 12 bases. Unmatched junction bases numbered 9, after V lost 4 bases and J lost 1 base. The CDR3 covers 18 residues. CDR1 and CDR2 (germline): MDHEN, SYDVKM. The CDR3 region has the DNA TGTGCCAGCAGTTCACTAGCGGGGGGCTCCTGGGGCACAGATACGCAGTATTTT. Residues: CASSSLAGGSWGTDTQYF.

The gene calls are TRBV6-6 and TRBJ1-1; no clear D. This CDR3 is built from 16 residues. CDR1 is MNHNY, CDR2 SVGAGI, per germline (reference sequence). V shed 0 bases and J shed 4 bases, with 15 bases lying between them. The DNA for the CDR3 is TGTGCCAGCAGTTACTCGTCTGGGGTACGGGGCACTGAAGCTTTCTTT. Its protein is CASSYSSGVRGTEAFF.

CDR3 sequence: CATSDQTGTSWVNEQFF. DNA for the CDR3: TGTGCCACCAGTGATCAAACCGGGACTTCTTGGGTCAATGAGCAGTTCTTC. The rearrangement joins TRBV24-1 to TRBJ2-1; D perhaps matches TRBD2 (6 bases). V lost 3 bases, J lost 6 bases, and 20 bases lay in between. Germline CDR1 and CDR2: KGHDR and SFDVKD. This CDR3 spans 17 amino acids.

J is TRBJ1-3 and V is TRBV7-9, with a weak D call TRBD1 (6 bases). The CDR3 contains 16 residues. In germline, CDR1 is SEHNR, CDR2 FQNEAQ (reference sequence). With 5 bases removed from V and 3 bases from J, the gap between germline ends came to 17 bases. CDR3 nucleotides: TGTGCCAGCAGCCCCCCCGGGGGGCGAGGTGGAAACACCATATATTTT. Its translation: CASSPPGGRGGNTIYF.

This chain links TRBV30 with TRBJ2-6, with 8 bases that match TRBD1. The CDR3 extends over 14 amino acids. Germline lookup yields CDR1 GTSNPN and CDR2 SVGIG (reference sequence). V dropped 4 bases and J dropped 11; count of bases not matched to a gene: 10. This CDR3 is CAWNPDRGMHVLTF. The CDR3 DNA reads as TGTGCCTGGAACCCCGACAGGGGAATGCACGTCCTGACTTTC.